This TCR beta chain was found in a study of cytomegalovirus exposure and HLA in healthy donors. Study-level results: Other equally common chains were less clonally expanded than HLA-associated TCR beta chains, a later analysis showed. The authors enumerated around 150 TCR beta chains as linked to cytomegalovirus.

Primers: 60 Vbeta forward and 13 Jbeta reverse. Sequencing was performed with immunoSEQ multiplex PCR; in TCRdb, only in-frame clones are kept and a portion is missing. Its clone listing holds roughly 77,000 clones. Regarding this clone: What it binds is unknown.

Germline V gene sequence: CDR1 SGHNT, CDR2 YYREEE (reference sequence). The CDR3 extends over 16 amino acids. J lost 6 bases, V lost 4 bases, and 10 bases had no gene match. Each donor was healthy, and each was a bone marrow donor. Sequencing was performed on PBMCs. The chain combines TRBV5-4 with TRBJ2-2, with 9 bases that match TRBD1. The sequence was collected from a man aged 30 to 45 in good health and CMV-seronegative. The CDR3 reads CASSETGGEKAGELFF. Written as DNA, the CDR3 is TGTGCCAGCAGCGAAACAGGGGGCGAGAAAGCCGGGGAGCTGTTTTTT. The full variable domain, rest sourced from reference TRBV5-4 and TRBJ2-2, is ETGVTQSPTHLIKTRGQQVTLRCSSQSGHNTVSWYQQALGQGPQFIFQYYREEENGRGNFPPRFSGLQFPNYSSELNVNALELDDSALYLCASSETGGEKAGELFFGEGSRLTVL.